Listed below are T cell receptor beta chains from one sample, sequenced in a study of shared clonotypes between healthy human individuals. The protocol was immunoSEQ multiplex PCR, while the TCRdb copy is restricted to in-frame clones and leaves out a portion. The sample has around 240,000 clones, just over 65% seen once. Sequencing was performed on memory CD4+ T cells sorted from blood. These receptors were obtained from a man aged 30 to 45 in good health. Both conserved end residues are part of each CDR3. The D gene is left open where the match is weak. Expanded clones get a size class; other rows say once, few or many, or leave the size out.

D,J,size,V,DNA,CDR3
NA,TRBJ1-2,few,TRBV6-1,TGTGCCAGCAGTTCCCTTACAGGGACGGGCTACACCTTC,CASSSLTGTGYTF
TRBD2,TRBJ2-7,NA,TRBV5-4,TGTGCCAGCAGCTCCTCTGGACTAGCGGGAGTCTACGAGCAGTACTTC,CASSSSGLAGVYEQYF
TRBD1,TRBJ2-1,few,TRBV5-1,TGCGCCAGCAGCTTAGGTAGGGACAGGCAGTTCTTC,CASSLGRDRQFF
TRBD2,TRBJ2-7,few,TRBV29-1,TGCAGCGTTGTAATGACTAGCAGCGAGCAGTACTTC,CSVVMTSSEQYF
NA,TRBJ2-1,NA,TRBV5-6,TGTGCCAGCAGCTTGCGTGAGGGGGGTCAGATGCGGGCCTACAATGAGCAGTTCTTC,CASSLREGGQMRAYNEQFF
NA,TRBJ2-5,few,TRBV28,TGTGCCAGCAGTTTATGGGGGAACCAAGAGACCCAGTACTTC,CASSLWGNQETQYF
NA,TRBJ1-2,NA,TRBV28,TGTGCCAGCAGGGAAACGACAGCCAACTATGGCTACACCTTC,CASRETTANYGYTF
NA,TRBJ1-1,few,TRBV2,TGTGCCAGCAGTGACAGGGTGTGGGCTTTCTTT,CASSDRVWAFF
NA,TRBJ2-7,NA,TRBV5-1,TGCGCCAGCAGCTTGGAACTTATTAGCTCCTACGAGCAGTACTTC,CASSLELISSYEQYF
NA,TRBJ1-1,NA,TRBV5-4,TGTGCCAGCAGACATGAGAACACTGAAGCTTTCTTT,CASRHENTEAFF
TRBD2,TRBJ2-3,NA,TRBV5-1,TGCGCCAGCAGCTTGGGCCTAGCGGAGAGCACAGATACGCAGTATTTT,CASSLGLAESTDTQYF
NA,TRBJ1-4,NA,TRBV10-3,TGTGCCATCAGTGAGTCGGGGAATGAAAAACTGTTTTTT,CAISESGNEKLFF
TRBD2,TRBJ2-7,few,TRBV5-1,TGCGCCAGCAGCTTGGGAGCGGGCGGGAGGGACACCTACGAGCAGTACTTC,CASSLGAGGRDTYEQYF
NA,TRBJ1-1,NA,TRBV7-9,TGTGCCAGCAGTCAAAGACGGCGTTACACTGAAGCTTTCTTT,CASSQRRRYTEAFF
NA,TRBJ2-3,many,TRBV5-1,TGCGCCAGCAGCGATGGACGGGGCACAGATACGCAGTATTTT,CASSDGRGTDTQYF
NA,TRBJ2-5,NA,TRBV7-9,TGTGCCAGCAGCTACAATACGGGGACCCAGTACTTC,CASSYNTGTQYF
TRBD1,TRBJ1-2,few,TRBV6-1,TGTGCCAGCACGAAGACAGGGGGCTGGGATGGCTACACCTTC,CASTKTGGWDGYTF
NA,TRBJ2-3,NA,TRBV7-3,TGTGCCAGCAGCTTAGGTTACAGGGCCACAGATACGCAGTATTTT,CASSLGYRATDTQYF
TRBD1,TRBJ2-2,NA,TRBV18,TGTGCCAGCCGACAGGACAGGCTCACCGGGGAGCTGTTTTTT,CASRQDRLTGELFF
TRBD2,TRBJ2-7,NA,TRBV28,TGTGCCAGCAGTTTATCTAGCGGGAGTAGTTACGAGCAGTACTTC,CASSLSSGSSYEQYF
NA,TRBJ1-2,medium-sized,TRBV7-2,TGTGCCAGCAGCTTAGGGCAAAATAACTATGGCTACACCTTC,CASSLGQNNYGYTF
TRBD2,TRBJ2-1,NA,TRBV10-1,TGCGCCAGCTCGCACGGGCTAGCGGCCCTCAGCTCCTACAATGAGCAGTTCTTC,CASSHGLAALSSYNEQFF